This TCR beta chain was observed in a study of molecular identifiers for immune sequencing clone quantification. Previously described methods and listed TCR primers produced bulk TCR libraries. TCRdb fed the PCR reads into MiXCR, producing one record per CDR3 protein. The repertoire includes around 300,000 distinct CDR3 sequences, about 22% of them detected once, and about 0.71% sits in the top ten. CDR1 is DFQATT and CDR2 is SNEGSKA in the germline V gene (reference sequence). The CDR3 runs to 15 residues. V trimming: 3 bases; J trimming: 5 bases; junction bases outside the gene matches: 8. This clonotype was observed a handful of times.

The origin of this receptor is a human donor in good health. Some libraries in this study had Jurkat cell RNA spiked in. V and J are TRBV20-1 and TRBJ2-7; TRBD1 agrees at 12 bases. Material for sequencing was naive CD8+ T cells from blood, with Jurkat cell RNA spiked in. The subset denotes: FACS-sorted CD8+CD4-CCR7+CD45RA+ naive T cells. This CDR3 reads CSASPGTGGPHEQYF. The CDR3 bases are TGCAGTGCTAGCCCCGGGACAGGGGGCCCCCACGAGCAGTACTTC.